This TCR beta chain stems from a study of CD8 T cells in ankylosing spondylitis. General study points: Those disease-linked clones were CD8+; they were also relatively rare in peripheral blood. The study looked at matched synovial fluid samples from ankylosing spondylitis patients. Disease-linked clones were reported to be significantly enriched there. Among TCR beta sequences, a motif of eight or nine highly homologous variants appeared characteristic of ankylosing spondylitis blood. Previous work reported some of these motif variants in the synovial fluid and blood of reactive arthritis.

The TCR beta libraries were generated through quantitative 5'-RACE incorporating molecular barcodes. TCRdb re-analysed the 5' RACE reads in MiXCR, keeping a single row per CDR3 protein. In the table there are 390,000 or so distinct CDR3 sequences, under 25% of which are singletons. This clonotype was observed a handful of times. Its target is unknown. The germline CDR1 and CDR2 sequences are ENHRY and SYGVKD. V was pared by 4 bases and J by 4 bases, with 10 bases between. The CDR3 extends over 13 amino acids. This receptor was taken from a male donor with ankylosing spondylitis. This rearrangement joins TRBV10-3 to TRBJ2-5; weak D call: TRBD2 (6 bases). The sequencing input was blood, either unsorted or a sorted T cell fraction (not recorded which). The CDR3 region is CAISGGDLETQYF. The CDR3 DNA follows: TGTGCCATCAGTGGGGGGGACCTAGAGACCCAGTACTTC.